The rows below give T cell receptor beta chains drawn from one sample of a study of T cell changes during pregnancy in multiple sclerosis. Produced via immunoSEQ multiplex PCR; TCRdb's table is partial and in-frame only. The profile shows approximately 71,000 clones, 92% of them singletons. Sequencing used peripheral blood, obtained in the second trimester of pregnancy. All receptors come from a female donor with multiple sclerosis, enrolled in a pregnancy study. The CDR3 runs from the conserved cysteine through the conserved F or W. D genes are given only for firm matches.

TRBV7-2	TRBJ2-5	TRBD2	CASSLPWGGGVETQYF
TRBV6-5	TRBJ2-7	TRBD1	CASSLAGTALYEQYF
TRBV21-1	TRBJ1-5	.	CASSKKKHNQPQHF
TRBV7-9	TRBJ1-1	TRBD1	CASSLPKQGAGAFF
TRBV5-6	TRBJ2-5	.	CASGTTRDSQETQYF
TRBV27	TRBJ2-7	.	CARTTGGPPGLEISEQYF
TRBV2	TRBJ2-1	TRBD1	CASSEIGGPYNEQFF
TRBV27	TRBJ2-7	TRBD2	CASSPQRDPYEQYF
TRBV7-9	TRBJ2-7	TRBD2	CASSYRAGGTTYEQYF
TRBV4-2	TRBJ1-1	.	CASSQRGRGVPEAFF
TRBV27	TRBJ1-2	.	CASSDPRGGVYGYTF
TRBV28	TRBJ2-2	TRBD2	CASSSRLGLASGELFF
TRBV9	TRBJ2-1	.	CASSAGAYRDEQFF
TRBV4-2	TRBJ2-5	.	CASSPKWTSPGTQYF
TRBV7-8	TRBJ2-7	TRBD2	CASSFIGTSGNYEQYF
TRBV28	TRBJ1-4	.	CASSLGEGTQEKLFF
TRBV19	TRBJ2-1	TRBD2	CASSTGLASDEQFF
TRBV7-2	TRBJ2-1	TRBD2	CASSLGGGGLYNEQFF
TRBV11-2	TRBJ1-2	.	CASSLGVPPDIHYGYTF
TRBV4-2	TRBJ2-7	.	CASSRTIGTSGYEQYF
TRBV5-1	TRBJ2-5	TRBD2	CASRPGLAGGGETQYF
TRBV19	TRBJ2-2	.	CASSSERHTNTGELFF
TRBV9	TRBJ1-1	TRBD1	CASSAGGREGDTEAFF
TRBV30	TRBJ2-3	.	CAWRPLGKGASTDTQYF
TRBV28	TRBJ1-3	.	CASSPRIRTLKDTIYF
TRBV7-8	TRBJ2-1	.	CASSLPFPHNEQFF
TRBV28	TRBJ1-2	.	CASSLSRQGRGRAPYGYTF
TRBV12-5	TRBJ2-1	TRBD2	CASGSAGGIDEQFF
TRBV7-2	TRBJ2-1	TRBD2	CASSLEGNGGREFF
TRBV5-4	TRBJ2-3	.	CASSQRRMTSTDTQYF
TRBV7-8	TRBJ1-1	TRBD1	CASSLAAGGFAEAFF
TRBV6-1	TRBJ2-3	.	CASSPQDGDTQYF
TRBV7-9	TRBJ1-6	TRBD1	CASSSGQGVSPLHF
TRBV28	TRBJ1-1	TRBD1	CASKTGGNAEAFF
TRBV4-1	TRBJ2-1	TRBD2	CASSQFYLAGSSYNEQFF
TRBV6-5	TRBJ1-1	.	CASSSIIATNTEAFF
TRBV14	TRBJ2-1	TRBD2	CASSPGLAGVNEQFF
TRBV28	TRBJ1-4	.	CATLGSLNEKLFF
TRBV5-6	TRBJ2-1	.	CASSYTGRNEQFF
TRBV25-1	TRBJ2-5	TRBD2	CASSVTSGGETQYF
TRBV13	TRBJ2-1	TRBD2	CASRSGRNFNEQFF
TRBV7-2	TRBJ2-1	TRBD2	CASSLKAGGPNEQFF
TRBV12-5	TRBJ2-2	.	CASAFTGELFF
TRBV7-9	TRBJ2-2	TRBD1	CASSMGQGAQPGELFF
TRBV30	TRBJ1-2	TRBD1	CAWSGGIRGRNYGYTF
TRBV18	TRBJ2-7	.	CASSMRVTDYEQYF
TRBV19	TRBJ2-1	TRBD2	CASRGGTDDNEQFF
TRBV5-5	TRBJ2-3	TRBD2	CASSSTSGGPDTQYF
TRBV9	TRBJ2-2	TRBD1	CASSALQGAAYTGELFF
TRBV6-6	TRBJ2-5	TRBD1	CASGGQEQETQYF
TRBV27	TRBJ1-5	.	CASSLSQLNQPQHF
TRBV10-3	TRBJ1-4	.	CATRGTNEKLFF
TRBV19	TRBJ1-2	TRBD1	CASSTPQGSHYGYTF
TRBV19	TRBJ1-4	TRBD1	CASSTTTGGEIEKLFF
TRBV6-5	TRBJ2-5	.	CASRGQKETQYF